The rows below give T cell receptor beta chains drawn from one sample of a study of spatial heterogeneity in lung cancer. TCRdb independently ran MiXCR on the 5' RACE reads; one entry per CDR3 protein. Altogether under 85,000 distinct CDR3 sequences are present, about 7.8% being singletons, with the ten largest covering 6.5% to 8.5%. The material sequenced was PBMCs, taken at surgery. Receptor source: a male donor with early-stage non-small cell lung cancer. CDR3s include the opening cysteine and the closing phenylalanine or tryptophan. The D gene is left open where the match is weak. Not every row has a clone size; where given, it reads once, few, many or a size class.

D	length	size	V	J	DNA	CDR3
TRBD1	14	many	TRBV7-2	TRBJ1-5	TGTGCCAGCAGGTCCGGGACAGGGGCGCAGCCCCAGCATTTT	CASRSGTGAQPQHF
TRBD2	15	NA	TRBV19	TRBJ2-1	TGTGCCAGTAGTACCAATAGCGGGAGATCTGGTGAGCAGTTCTTC	CASSTNSGRSGEQFF
NA	11	many	TRBV2	TRBJ1-6	TGTGCCAGCCGGGGGGAATCACCCCTCCACTTT	CASRGESPLHF
NA	13	many	TRBV2	TRBJ2-6	TGTGCCAGCATATTCTCTGGGGCCAACGTCCTGACTTTC	CASIFSGANVLTF
NA	15	many	TRBV6-2/TRBV6-3	TRBJ2-7	TGTGCCAGCAGGGAAAGAGGGAGGAATCCCTACGAGCAGTACTTC	CASRERGRNPYEQYF
NA	13	many	TRBV20-1	TRBJ1-1	TGCAGTGCTGATTCCGGGGGGAACACTGAAGCTTTCTTT	CSADSGGNTEAFF
NA	14	few	TRBV7-9	TRBJ1-2	TGTGCCAGCAGCTTAGACAGGAGGGATCGGGGCTACACCTTC	CASSLDRRDRGYTF
NA	17	NA	TRBV5-5	TRBJ1-4	TGTGCCAGCAGCCCGAGCCCACCTCGAGGAGCTAATGAAAAACTGTTTTTT	CASSPSPPRGANEKLFF
NA	19	few	TRBV4-2	TRBJ2-1	TGTGCCAGCAGCCAAAAGAAAAAGTCAACTAGTTTTGCCTACAATGAGCAGTTCTTC	CASSQKKKSTSFAYNEQFF
NA	11	NA	TRBV29-1	TRBJ2-7	TGCAGCGCTCAAAGCTCCTACGAGCAGTACTTC	CSAQSSYEQYF
TRBD2	16	NA	TRBV18	TRBJ2-1	TGTGCCAGCTCACCGCAGGGACTAGCGGGAGGCAATGAGCAGTTCTTC	CASSPQGLAGGNEQFF
NA	11	many	TRBV23-1	TRBJ2-7	TGCGCCAGCGGGCCCTCCTACGAGCAGTACTTC	CASGPSYEQYF
TRBD1	15	many	TRBV5-4	TRBJ2-7	TGTGCCAGCAGCTTTTTTCGACAGGGGATTTACGAGCAGTACTTC	CASSFFRQGIYEQYF
NA	14	many	TRBV24-1	TRBJ2-5	TGTGCCACCGGCGACCGGAATGAGGAGGAGACCCAGTACTTC	CATGDRNEEETQYF
TRBD1	15	few	TRBV9	TRBJ2-1	TGTGCCAGCAGCGTATACGGGACAGGCTACAATGAGCAGTTCTTC	CASSVYGTGYNEQFF
TRBD1	13	few	TRBV5-4	TRBJ1-1	TGTGCCAGCAGTACGGGACAGCGGGCTGAAGCTTTCTTT	CASSTGQRAEAFF
TRBD1	15	NA	TRBV9	TRBJ1-5	TGTGCCAGCAGCGCGACAGGGGTAGGCAATCAGCCCCAGCATTTT	CASSATGVGNQPQHF
NA	18	many	TRBV4-1	TRBJ2-7	TGCGCCAGCAGCCAAGATGTAGGGTTTAGGACGGGGGTATACGAGCAGTACTTC	CASSQDVGFRTGVYEQYF
TRBD2	12	NA	TRBV29-1	TRBJ2-4	TGCAGCGTTGATCGCGGGAGGGACATTCAGTACTTC	CSVDRGRDIQYF
NA	15	few	TRBV2	TRBJ2-6	TGTGCCAGCAGCCCGGACAGCGCGGGGGCCAACGTCCTGACTTTC	CASSPDSAGANVLTF
NA	14	NA	TRBV20-1	TRBJ1-6	TGCAGTGCTAGACCCGGGACGGAGAATTCACCCCTCCACTTT	CSARPGTENSPLHF
NA	15	NA	TRBV7-9	TRBJ1-5	TGTGCCAGCAGCCTAGGATCTGGGAGCGGTCAGCCCCAGCATTTT	CASSLGSGSGQPQHF
NA	15	many	TRBV27	TRBJ1-3	TGTGCCAGCAGTTACAACAGCTACTCTGGAAACACCATATATTTT	CASSYNSYSGNTIYF
NA	14	many	TRBV11-2	TRBJ2-2	TGTGCCAGCAGCTTAAAAAGGGGTATGGGGGAGCTGTTTTTT	CASSLKRGMGELFF
TRBD2	13	many	TRBV5-1	TRBJ2-3	TGCGCCAGCAGCTCTATAGCGGGGGATACGCAGTATTTT	CASSSIAGDTQYF
NA	20	NA	TRBV29-1	TRBJ2-7	TGCAGCACATCCAATTTAAGGGGGAGAGGCTTGGGACCCAAGTCACCGGAGCAGTACTTC	CSTSNLRGRGLGPKSPEQYF
TRBD1	13	many	TRBV7-9	TRBJ1-5	TGTGCCAGCACTACAGGGGGCAATCAGCCCCAGCATTTT	CASTTGGNQPQHF
NA	13	NA	TRBV5-5	TRBJ1-5	TGTGCCAGCAGCTTGTTTGTCAATCAGCCCCAGCATTTT	CASSLFVNQPQHF
TRBD1	14	NA	TRBV3-1	TRBJ1-1	TGTGCCAGCAGCCAGCCCGGGACAGACACTGAAGCTTTCTTT	CASSQPGTDTEAFF
NA	14	many	TRBV2	TRBJ2-5	TGTGCCAGCAGTGAAGCGCCTACTCAAGAGACCCAGTACTTC	CASSEAPTQETQYF
NA	20	many	TRBV6-1	TRBJ1-5	TGTGCCAGCAGTGAAAATCGTTGGTCCAAAGCATATTATAGCAATCAGCCCCAGCATTTT	CASSENRWSKAYYSNQPQHF
TRBD1	15	few	TRBV5-4	TRBJ2-1	TGTGCCAGCAGCTTGGACAGGGGTTTATACAATGAGCAGTTCTTC	CASSLDRGLYNEQFF
NA	15	NA	TRBV12-5	TRBJ1-1	TGTGCTAGTGGTTTGTCGGCAGGGGACTACACTGAAGCTTTCTTT	CASGLSAGDYTEAFF
NA	12	few	TRBV6-2/TRBV6-3	TRBJ1-5	TGTGCCAGCAGTTCCTGGACCTCGCCCCAGCATTTT	CASSSWTSPQHF
NA	15	many	TRBV27	TRBJ1-1	TGTGCCAGCAGTTTCTGGGGCAGGCAGGACACTGAAGCTTTCTTT	CASSFWGRQDTEAFF
NA	16	many	TRBV30	TRBJ2-3	TGTGCCTGGAGTGTTTTCGGCGGGATGAACACAGATACGCAGTATTTT	CAWSVFGGMNTDTQYF
NA	15	NA	TRBV6-5	TRBJ1-1	TGTGCCAGCAGTTACTTCGGCAACATGAACACTGAAGCTTTCTTT	CASSYFGNMNTEAFF
TRBD2	13	many	TRBV29-1	TRBJ2-7	TGCAGCGTTGCCGGGACTAGCGGGTTCGAGCAGTACTTC	CSVAGTSGFEQYF
NA	13	NA	TRBV20-1	TRBJ2-3	TGCAGTGCGGGGTCTAGCGGCACAGATACGCAGTATTTT	CSAGSSGTDTQYF
NA	13	few	TRBV12-3/TRBV12-4	TRBJ2-3	TGTGCCAGCGGCCCGTTTCGCACAGATACGCAGTATTTT	CASGPFRTDTQYF
TRBD2	16	NA	TRBV10-2	TRBJ2-1	TGCGCCAGCAGTGAGCGAAGCGGGAGCTCCTACAATGAGCAGTTCTTC	CASSERSGSSYNEQFF
NA	15	NA	TRBV12-3/TRBV12-4	TRBJ2-1	TGTGCCAGCAGCCCTAGAAGCGGAAACTACAATGAGCAGTTCTTC	CASSPRSGNYNEQFF
TRBD2	17	many	TRBV7-2	TRBJ2-3	TGTGCCAGCAGCTTAAGCCCCGGGACTAGCGGGAAGCATACGCAGTATTTT	CASSLSPGTSGKHTQYF
TRBD2	17	many	TRBV7-2	TRBJ2-5	TGTGCCAGCAGCCCGGGGACTAGCGGGAAAGAGGGTCAGACCCAGTACTTC	CASSPGTSGKEGQTQYF
NA	13	many	TRBV3-1	TRBJ2-1	TGTGCCAGCAGCCAAGCTGGCGGACTCGGGCAGTTCTTC	CASSQAGGLGQFF
NA	15	NA	TRBV7-8	TRBJ1-1	TGTGCCAGCAGCTTAGGGTCCCCGCGGAACACTGAAGCTTTCTTT	CASSLGSPRNTEAFF
NA	14	NA	TRBV20-1	TRBJ1-5	TGCAGTGCTAGAGGGGAACAGAGGCGTCAGCCCCAGCATTTT	CSARGEQRRQPQHF
TRBD2	15	many	TRBV5-5	TRBJ2-3	TGTGCCAGCAGCTTCGTTAGCGGGAGGTCGGATACGCAGTATTTT	CASSFVSGRSDTQYF
NA	16	NA	TRBV3-1	TRBJ2-3	TGTGCCAGCAGCCAAGCGCCAGGTGTTGGACTCTATACGCAGTATTTT	CASSQAPGVGLYTQYF
NA	17	many	TRBV5-4	TRBJ2-3	TGTGCCAGCAGCTTGGCGACGGCAGTACCTAGCACAGATACGCAGTATTTT	CASSLATAVPSTDTQYF
NA	17	few	TRBV24-1	TRBJ2-1	TGTGCCACCAGTGCTAAGCTCAGCGTCCCCTCCTACAATGAGCAGTTCTTC	CATSAKLSVPSYNEQFF
NA	14	many	TRBV24-1	TRBJ1-3	TGTGCCACCAGTGAGGCCGGGACGGGAAACACCATATATTTT	CATSEAGTGNTIYF
TRBD2	18	many	TRBV20-1	TRBJ2-1	TGCAGTGCAGGGACTAGCGGGACGATAGTAGGTGTCGACAATGAGCAGTTCTTC	CSAGTSGTIVGVDNEQFF
TRBD1	13	NA	TRBV30	TRBJ2-3	TGTGCCTGGAGTGTATCAGGGGGAGATACGCAGTATTTT	CAWSVSGGDTQYF
NA	13	few	TRBV10-3	TRBJ1-2	TGTGCCATCGGGTCCGAAAAGGGGAATGGCTACACCTTC	CAIGSEKGNGYTF
NA	15	NA	TRBV20-1	TRBJ2-7	TGCAGTGCTAGAGATACAAGGGGAACGGCCTACGAGCAGTACTTC	CSARDTRGTAYEQYF
TRBD2	19	many	TRBV4-1	TRBJ2-3	TGCGCCAGCAGCCAAAGGGAATCCGGGACTAGCGGGAACACAGATACGCAGTATTTT	CASSQRESGTSGNTDTQYF
TRBD2	16	many	TRBV19	TRBJ2-1	TGTGCCAGTAGTATCTCGTTTGATAGCGGGTACAATGAGCAGTTCTTC	CASSISFDSGYNEQFF
NA	14	many	TRBV15	TRBJ1-1	TGTGCCACCAGCAGAGGTGCAGGGAGTACTGAAGCTTTCTTT	CATSRGAGSTEAFF